This is a list of T cell receptor beta chains from one sample in a study of T cell responses to AZD1222 COVID-19 vaccine. Assay: immunoSEQ multiplex PCR; the TCRdb copy retains only in-frame clones and omits some. In the table there are around 100,000 clones, approximately 91% of which are singletons. Sequenced here: peripheral blood, sampled on day 0 of AZD1222 vaccination. The receptors here all came from an adult in good health. The CDR3 runs from the conserved cysteine through the conserved F or W. A D gene is named only where the DNA matches it firmly. Size is omitted from some rows. Given values are once, few, many or a class for expanded clones.

. | . | 15 | TRBJ1-2 | TRBV2 | TGTGCCAGCAGTGGTCTTGGACAGTCCCGAGGGGGCTACACCTTC | CASSGLGQSRGGYTF
. | . | 11 | TRBJ2-2 | TRBV20-1 | TGCAGTGCCCTATTAGTCGGGGAGCTGTTTTTT | CSALLVGELFF
. | TRBD1 | 14 | TRBJ2-7 | TRBV7-9 | TGTGCCAGCAGCTGGACAGGGAACTACTACGAGCAGTACTTC | CASSWTGNYYEQYF
. | TRBD2 | 18 | TRBJ2-7 | TRBV20-1 | TGCAGTGCTAGTTACTTCGAGGCCGGCGGGGGGCAGGGGTACGAGCAGTACTTC | CSASYFEAGGGQGYEQYF
. | TRBD2 | 14 | TRBJ2-1 | TRBV7-2 | TGTGCCAGCGTAGAGCCTAGCGGGTACAATGAGCAGTTCTTC | CASVEPSGYNEQFF
once | . | 14 | TRBJ2-3 | TRBV5-8 | TGTGCCAGCAGCCCGGGACCAACCACAGATACGCAGTATTTT | CASSPGPTTDTQYF
few | . | 15 | TRBJ2-7 | TRBV7-9 | TGTGCCAGCAGCTGGACCGGGACTCTCGGGGGTGAGCAGTACTTC | CASSWTGTLGGEQYF
once | . | 14 | TRBJ1-6 | TRBV5-1 | TGCGCCAGCAGCTTGGCAGACCGAAATTCACCCCTCCACTTT | CASSLADRNSPLHF
. | . | 17 | TRBJ2-2 | TRBV4-1 | TGCGCCAGCAGCCAAGAGATTTGGCCGCGAAACACCGGGGAGCTGTTTTTT | CASSQEIWPRNTGELFF
. | . | 10 | TRBJ1-1 | TRBV29-1 | TGCAGCGTTGTATCGCCTGAAGCTTTCTTT | CSVVSPEAFF
. | . | 16 | TRBJ1-4 | TRBV21-1 | TGTGCCAGCAGCAAAGGTGGGCGGGTGGCTAATGAAAAACTGTTTTTT | CASSKGGRVANEKLFF
few | . | 11 | TRBJ1-2 | TRBV20-1 | TGCAGTGCTAGATCTGATTATGGCTACACCTTC | CSARSDYGYTF
. | . | 14 | TRBJ1-5 | TRBV5-6 | TGTGCCAGCAGCTTGGCGGGTAGCAATCAGCCCCAGCATTTT | CASSLAGSNQPQHF
. | . | 14 | TRBJ2-3 | TRBV5-1 | TGCGCCAGCAGCTCCCTAGCAGGCACAGATACGCAGTATTTT | CASSSLAGTDTQYF
. | TRBD1 | 14 | TRBJ2-7 | TRBV6-5 | TGTGCCAGCAGTTCTTACAGGGGCCCCTACGAGCAGTACTTC | CASSSYRGPYEQYF
. | . | 12 | TRBJ2-1 | TRBV13 | TGTGCCAGCAGCTTAGAGGGTCATGAGCAGTTCTTC | CASSLEGHEQFF
. | . | 15 | TRBJ2-1 | TRBV5-1 | TGCGCCAGCAGCTTAGGTGAGGGTTATTTTGATGAGCAGTTCTTC | CASSLGEGYFDEQFF
. | . | 17 | TRBJ2-1 | TRBV19 | TGTGCCAGCCGAGGGGGGGGACACTCAGTCTCCTACAATGAGCAGTTCTTC | CASRGGGHSVSYNEQFF
. | . | 14 | TRBJ2-4 | TRBV18 | TGTGCCAGCTCACGACAGGGCGGGGAAAACATTCAGTACTTC | CASSRQGGENIQYF
once | . | 13 | TRBJ2-7 | TRBV28 | TGTGCCAGCAGGACGGGAAACCGCTACGAGCAGTACTTC | CASRTGNRYEQYF
. | . | 19 | TRBJ1-3 | TRBV15 | TGTGCCACCAGCGGAAACCTTGGATCACGGACCGGCTCTGGAAACACCATATATTTT | CATSGNLGSRTGSGNTIYF
. | TRBD1 | 15 | TRBJ1-6 | TRBV7-2 | TGTGCCAGCAGCTACCGGGACAGGGGGGGGTCAGACCTCCACTTT | CASSYRDRGGSDLHF
. | TRBD2 | 15 | TRBJ2-7 | TRBV9 | TGTGCCAGCAGCGTAGGCGGGAGGGCCGCCCACGAGCAGTACTTC | CASSVGGRAAHEQYF
few | . | 11 | TRBJ2-7 | TRBV11-2 | TGTGCCAGCAGCTACTCCTACGAGCAGTACTTC | CASSYSYEQYF
. | . | 17 | TRBJ2-3 | TRBV5-1 | TGCGCCAGCAGCTTCATTGGTTGGGGACCCACCACAGATACGCAGTATTTT | CASSFIGWGPTTDTQYF
once | . | 15 | TRBJ2-1 | TRBV13 | TGTGCCAGCAGCTCCGGGAGTTTCTCCACCAATGAGCAGTTCTTC | CASSSGSFSTNEQFF
. | TRBD2 | 14 | TRBJ2-1 | TRBV12-5 | TGTGCTAGTGGCTCCCTAGCGGGAGGAAATGAGCAGTTCTTC | CASGSLAGGNEQFF
. | TRBD1 | 15 | TRBJ2-1 | TRBV5-8 | TGTGCCAGCAGCGCGGGACAGGGGGGGTACAATGAGCAGTTCTTC | CASSAGQGGYNEQFF
. | . | 15 | TRBJ2-1 | TRBV2 | TGTGCCAGCAGACTACTAGCCGTGTCCTACAATGAGCAGTTCTTC | CASRLLAVSYNEQFF
. | . | 13 | TRBJ2-1 | TRBV6-5 | TGTGCCAGCAGTAAGGGGGGCTACAATGAGCAGTTCTTC | CASSKGGYNEQFF
. | TRBD2 | 15 | TRBJ2-7 | TRBV27 | TGTGCCAGCAGTGGGGTAGGAGCGGGACGCTACGAGCAGTACTTC | CASSGVGAGRYEQYF
. | . | 13 | TRBJ1-1 | TRBV6-5 | TGTGCCAGCAGTTACAACGCCAGAGATGAAGCTTTCTTT | CASSYNARDEAFF